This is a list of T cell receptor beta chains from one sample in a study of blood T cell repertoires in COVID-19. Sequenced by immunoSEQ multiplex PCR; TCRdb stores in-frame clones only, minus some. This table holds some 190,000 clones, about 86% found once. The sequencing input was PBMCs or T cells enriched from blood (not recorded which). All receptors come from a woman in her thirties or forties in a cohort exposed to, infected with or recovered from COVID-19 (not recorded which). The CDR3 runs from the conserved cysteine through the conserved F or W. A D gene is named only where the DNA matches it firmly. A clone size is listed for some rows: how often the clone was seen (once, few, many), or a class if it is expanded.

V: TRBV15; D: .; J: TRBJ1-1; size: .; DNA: TGTGCCACCAGCAGGGGGAGAAACACTGAAGCTTTCTTT; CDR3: CATSRGRNTEAFF
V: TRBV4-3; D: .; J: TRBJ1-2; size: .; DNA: TGCGCCAGCAGCGGGCGGGACGGTGGATACTATGGCTACACCTTC; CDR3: CASSGRDGGYYGYTF
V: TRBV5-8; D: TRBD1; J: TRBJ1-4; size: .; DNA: TGTGCCAGCAGCTTAGACAGGGGACTTGGAAAACTGTTTTTT; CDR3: CASSLDRGLGKLFF
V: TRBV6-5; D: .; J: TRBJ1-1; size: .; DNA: TGTGCCAGCAGTTACTCCCACGGGAACACTGAAGCTTTCTTT; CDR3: CASSYSHGNTEAFF
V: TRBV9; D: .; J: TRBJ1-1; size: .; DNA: TGTGCCAGCAGCGTAGTCAGGACTCGTGAGACTGAAGCTTTCTTT; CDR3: CASSVVRTRETEAFF
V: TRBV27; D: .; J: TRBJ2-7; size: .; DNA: TGTGCCAGCAGTTTATCAGGGGTTCCTTACGAGCAGTACTTC; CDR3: CASSLSGVPYEQYF
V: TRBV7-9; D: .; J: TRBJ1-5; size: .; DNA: TGTGCCAGCAGCCATAACGGTCCTGGCAATCAGCCCCAGCATTTT; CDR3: CASSHNGPGNQPQHF
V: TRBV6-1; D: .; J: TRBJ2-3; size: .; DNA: TGTGCCAGCAGTGAAGCTGATAGCGGTTCAGCTACGCAGTATTTT; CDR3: CASSEADSGSATQYF
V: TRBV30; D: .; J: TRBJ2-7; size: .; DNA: TGTGCCTGGAGTGTGCCCAGGGAAGTATACGAGCAGTACTTC; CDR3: CAWSVPREVYEQYF
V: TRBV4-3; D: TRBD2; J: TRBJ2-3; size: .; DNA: TGCGCCAGCAGCCAAGAACCGGGACTAGCGGGAATGGATACGCAGTATTTT; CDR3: CASSQEPGLAGMDTQYF
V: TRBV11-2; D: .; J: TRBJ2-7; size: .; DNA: TGTGCCAGCAGCTTAGTTTTAGGGGAAGCAGTCCCCTACGAGCAGTACTTC; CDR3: CASSLVLGEAVPYEQYF
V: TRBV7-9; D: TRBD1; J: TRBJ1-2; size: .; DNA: TGTGCCAGCAGCTTGGGACAGGGAAACTATGGCTACACCTTC; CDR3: CASSLGQGNYGYTF
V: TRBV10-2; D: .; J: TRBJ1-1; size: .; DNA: TGCGCCAGCCGGGGTAACACTGAAGCTTTCTTT; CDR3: CASRGNTEAFF
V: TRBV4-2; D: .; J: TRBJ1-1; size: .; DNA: TGTGCCAGCAGCCAAGGGGACACGGGGGGGAGTGAAGCTTTCTTT; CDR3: CASSQGDTGGSEAFF
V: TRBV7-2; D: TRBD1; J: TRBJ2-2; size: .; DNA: TGTGCCAGCAGCCTGCCGACAGGGGCCGTCGGGGAGCTGTTTTTT; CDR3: CASSLPTGAVGELFF
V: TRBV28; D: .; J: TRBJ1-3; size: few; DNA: TGTGCCACCTTCTCGACGGGAAGAAACACCATATATTTT; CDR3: CATFSTGRNTIYF
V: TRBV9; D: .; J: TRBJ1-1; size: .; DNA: TGTGCCAGCAGCGTGAGGGCGGGACGAGACACTGAAGCTTTCTTT; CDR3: CASSVRAGRDTEAFF
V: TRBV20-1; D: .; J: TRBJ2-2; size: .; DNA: TGCAGTGCAGGCGGAACCCGGGAGCTGTTTTTT; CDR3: CSAGGTRELFF
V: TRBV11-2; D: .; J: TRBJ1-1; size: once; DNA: TGTGCCAGCAGCTCGTTCGGCACTGAAGCTTTCTTT; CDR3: CASSSFGTEAFF
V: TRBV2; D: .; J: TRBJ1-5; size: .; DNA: TGTGCCAGCAGTGATCCGGGGTATAGCAATCAGCCCCAGCATTTT; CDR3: CASSDPGYSNQPQHF
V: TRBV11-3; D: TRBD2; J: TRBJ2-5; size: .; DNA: TGTGCCAGCAGCTTCGCAGCGGGAGTGGTAGAGACCCAGTACTTC; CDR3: CASSFAAGVVETQYF
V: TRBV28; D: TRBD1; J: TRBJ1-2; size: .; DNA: TGTGCCAGCAGTCCCCGACAGGGAGGAAGCGGCTACACCTTC; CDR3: CASSPRQGGSGYTF
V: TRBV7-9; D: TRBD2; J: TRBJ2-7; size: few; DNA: TGTGCCAGCAGCTTAATTAGCGGGAGGGCCCCCTACGAGCAGTACTTC; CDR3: CASSLISGRAPYEQYF
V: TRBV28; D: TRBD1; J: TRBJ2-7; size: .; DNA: TGTGCCAGCAGTCTACTCGGACAGGGGCCCTACGAGCAGTACTTC; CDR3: CASSLLGQGPYEQYF
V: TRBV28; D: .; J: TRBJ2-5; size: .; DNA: TGTGCCAGCAGTTTATCCCAAAACCAAGAGACCCAGTACTTC; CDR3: CASSLSQNQETQYF
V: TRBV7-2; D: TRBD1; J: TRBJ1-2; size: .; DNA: TGTGCCAGCAGCTTTCCGGGACAGGGAACCTATGGCTACACCTTC; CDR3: CASSFPGQGTYGYTF
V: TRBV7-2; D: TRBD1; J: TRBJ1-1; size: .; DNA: TGTGCCAGCAGCTTAGCCTTCACAGGGGCTGAAGCTTTCTTT; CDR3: CASSLAFTGAEAFF
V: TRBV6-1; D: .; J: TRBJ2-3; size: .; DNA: TGTGCCAGCAGTGAAGAGAGGTTTTCGGATACGCAGTATTTT; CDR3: CASSEERFSDTQYF
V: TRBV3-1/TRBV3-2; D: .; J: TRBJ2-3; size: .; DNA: TGTGCCAGCAGCCAAGATACCACTAGCAGAACAGATACGCAGTATTTT; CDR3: CASSQDTTSRTDTQYF
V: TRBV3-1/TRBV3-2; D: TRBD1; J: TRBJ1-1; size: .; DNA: TGTGCCAGCAGCCAAGTGGACAGGGGGAACACTGAAGCTTTCTTT; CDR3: CASSQVDRGNTEAFF
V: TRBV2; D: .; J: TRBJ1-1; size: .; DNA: TGTGCCAGCAGTCCCCCGATTGGGGGGGCGCGGACTGAAGCTTTCTTT; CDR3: CASSPPIGGARTEAFF
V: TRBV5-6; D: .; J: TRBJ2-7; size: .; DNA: TGTGCCAGCAGCTTGGAGGGACTTGGCTCCTACGAGCAGTACTTC; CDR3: CASSLEGLGSYEQYF
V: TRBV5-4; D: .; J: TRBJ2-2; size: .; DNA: TGTGCCAGCAGACTCGGAGAGGGGGAGCTGTTTTTT; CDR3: CASRLGEGELFF
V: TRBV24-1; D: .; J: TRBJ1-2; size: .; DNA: TGTGCCACCAGTGATGAACAGGGAAGTAACGGCTACACCTTC; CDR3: CATSDEQGSNGYTF
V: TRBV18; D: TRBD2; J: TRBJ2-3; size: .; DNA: TGTGCCAGCTCACCGTCGGGACTAACAGATACGCAGTATTTT; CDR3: CASSPSGLTDTQYF
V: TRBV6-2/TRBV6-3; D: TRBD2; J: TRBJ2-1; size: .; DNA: TGTGCCAGCAGCACGGGGGGGCTGTACAATGAGCAGTTCTTC; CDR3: CASSTGGLYNEQFF
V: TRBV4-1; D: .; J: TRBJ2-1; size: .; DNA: TGCGCCAGCAGCTCCCCCGGCAGGGGTCACAATGAGCAGTTCTTC; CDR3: CASSSPGRGHNEQFF
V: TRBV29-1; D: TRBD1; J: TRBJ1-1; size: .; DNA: TGCAGCGCCTTCAGTGGACAGGGGGCAATAGAAGCTTTCTTT; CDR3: CSAFSGQGAIEAFF
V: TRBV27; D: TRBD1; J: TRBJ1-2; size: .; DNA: TGTGCCAGCAGGGCGGACAGGGCCTATGGCTACACCTTC; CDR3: CASRADRAYGYTF
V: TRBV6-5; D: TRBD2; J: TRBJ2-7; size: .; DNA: TGTGCCAGCAGCCCCGGGACTAGCGGGGACGAGCAGTACTTC; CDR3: CASSPGTSGDEQYF
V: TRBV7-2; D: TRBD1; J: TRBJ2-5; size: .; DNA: TGTGCCAGCAGCTTAGCGCCTCCCGGGACAGGGTCAGAGACCCAGTACTTC; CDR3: CASSLAPPGTGSETQYF
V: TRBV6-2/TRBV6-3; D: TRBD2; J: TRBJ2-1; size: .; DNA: TGTGCCAGCAGTTACTCATTAGCGGGAGGGCCCATCTCTCAGTTCTTC; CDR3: CASSYSLAGGPISQFF
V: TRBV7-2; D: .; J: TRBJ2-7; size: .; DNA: TGTGCCAGCAGCTTAGTAATGAGAATATACGAGCAGTACTTC; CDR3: CASSLVMRIYEQYF
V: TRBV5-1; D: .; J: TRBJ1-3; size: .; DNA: TGCGCCAGCAGCTCCAGGGGTGACTCTGGAAACACCATATATTTT; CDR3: CASSSRGDSGNTIYF
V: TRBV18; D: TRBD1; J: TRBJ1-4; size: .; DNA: TGTGCCAGCTCACCCCCACAGGGGTTACGTGAAAAACTGTTTTTT; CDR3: CASSPPQGLREKLFF
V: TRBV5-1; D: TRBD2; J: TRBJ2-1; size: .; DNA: TGCGCCAGCAGCTTAGGACTAGCGGGCCCCTACAATGAGCAGTTCTTC; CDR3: CASSLGLAGPYNEQFF
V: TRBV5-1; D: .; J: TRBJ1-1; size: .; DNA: TGCGCCAGCAGCTTAAATTCGGTAGTTGACACTGAAGCTTTCTTT; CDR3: CASSLNSVVDTEAFF
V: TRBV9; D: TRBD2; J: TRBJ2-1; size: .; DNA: TGTGCCAGCAGCGTACGAGCGGGAGGGTCCTACAATGAGCAGTTCTTC; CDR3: CASSVRAGGSYNEQFF
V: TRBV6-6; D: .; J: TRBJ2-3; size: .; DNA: TGTGCCAGCACGTCGACGGGACATCGAGATACGCAGTATTTT; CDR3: CASTSTGHRDTQYF
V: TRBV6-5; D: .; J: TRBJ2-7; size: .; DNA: TGTGCCAGCAGTTACCGTAACGGGTACGAGCAGTACTTC; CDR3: CASSYRNGYEQYF
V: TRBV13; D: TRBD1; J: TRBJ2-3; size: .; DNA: TGTGCCAGCAGCTCCCGGGACAGGGGGCGAACAGATACGCAGTATTTT; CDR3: CASSSRDRGRTDTQYF
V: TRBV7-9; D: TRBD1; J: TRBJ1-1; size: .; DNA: TGTGCCAGCAGCGCCAGGGGGACAGGGGAGGACACTGAAGCTTTCTTT; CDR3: CASSARGTGEDTEAFF
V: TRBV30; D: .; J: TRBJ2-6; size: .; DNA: TGTGCCTGGAGTGGAGGGACAGGGGCCAACGTCCTGACTTTC; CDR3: CAWSGGTGANVLTF
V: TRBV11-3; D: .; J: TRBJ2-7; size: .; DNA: TGTGCCAGCAGCCTGGGGGCGTTCCCCTACGAGCAGTACTTC; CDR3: CASSLGAFPYEQYF
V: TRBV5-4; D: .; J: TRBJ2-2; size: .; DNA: TGTGCCAGCAGCTTCGACACTTTCACCGGGGAGCTGTTTTTT; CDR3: CASSFDTFTGELFF